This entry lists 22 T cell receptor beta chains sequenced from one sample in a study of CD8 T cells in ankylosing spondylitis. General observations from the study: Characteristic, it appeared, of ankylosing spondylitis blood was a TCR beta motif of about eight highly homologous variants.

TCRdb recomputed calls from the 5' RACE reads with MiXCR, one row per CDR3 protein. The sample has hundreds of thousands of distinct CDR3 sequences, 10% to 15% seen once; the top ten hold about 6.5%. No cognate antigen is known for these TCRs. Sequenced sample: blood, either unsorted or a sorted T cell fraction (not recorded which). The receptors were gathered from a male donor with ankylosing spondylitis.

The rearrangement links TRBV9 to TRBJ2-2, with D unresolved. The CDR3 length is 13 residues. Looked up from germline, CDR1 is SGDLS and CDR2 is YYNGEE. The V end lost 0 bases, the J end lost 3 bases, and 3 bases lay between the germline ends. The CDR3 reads CASSVDYTGELFF. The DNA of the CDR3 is TGTGCCAGCAGCGTAGATTACACCGGGGAGCTGTTTTTT.

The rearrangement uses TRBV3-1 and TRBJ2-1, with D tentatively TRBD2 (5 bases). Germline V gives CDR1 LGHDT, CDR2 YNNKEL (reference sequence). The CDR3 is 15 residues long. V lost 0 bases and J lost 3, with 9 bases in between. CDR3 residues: CASSQDAGDYNEQFF. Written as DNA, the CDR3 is TGTGCCAGCAGCCAAGACGCCGGGGACTACAATGAGCAGTTCTTC.

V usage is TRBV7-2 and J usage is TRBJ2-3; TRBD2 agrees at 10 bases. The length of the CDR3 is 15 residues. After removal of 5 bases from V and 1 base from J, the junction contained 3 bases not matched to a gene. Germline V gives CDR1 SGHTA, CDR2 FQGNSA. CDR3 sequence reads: CASSPSGRGTDTQYF. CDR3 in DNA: TGTGCCAGCAGCCCTAGCGGGAGAGGCACAGATACGCAGTATTTT. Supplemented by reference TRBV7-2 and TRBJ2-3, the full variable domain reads GAGVSQSPSNKVTEKGKDVELRCDPISGHTALYWYRQSLGQGLEFLIYFQGNSAPDKSGLPSDRFSAERTGGSVSTLTIQRTQQEDSAVYLCASSPSGRGTDTQYFGPGTRLTVL.

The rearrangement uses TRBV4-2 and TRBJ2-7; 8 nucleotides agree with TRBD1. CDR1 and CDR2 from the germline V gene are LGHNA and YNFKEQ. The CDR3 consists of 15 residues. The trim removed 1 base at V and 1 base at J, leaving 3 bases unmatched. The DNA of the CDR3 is TGTGCCAGCAGCCAAGGCCGGGACAGGTCCTACGAGCAGTACTTC. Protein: CASSQGRDRSYEQYF.

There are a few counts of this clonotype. CDR3 nucleotide sequence: TGTGCCAGCAGCTTAGACGGGGGAGGGAGGGGTCAGACCCAGTACTTC. Translation: CASSLDGGGRGQTQYF. The chain recombines TRBV7-2 with TRBJ2-5; 7 nucleotides align to TRBD2. Germline trimming cut 1 base from V and 6 bases from J; bases unmatched to any gene: 11. The germline V gene has CDR1 SGHTA and CDR2 FQGNSA. The CDR3 runs 16 residues.

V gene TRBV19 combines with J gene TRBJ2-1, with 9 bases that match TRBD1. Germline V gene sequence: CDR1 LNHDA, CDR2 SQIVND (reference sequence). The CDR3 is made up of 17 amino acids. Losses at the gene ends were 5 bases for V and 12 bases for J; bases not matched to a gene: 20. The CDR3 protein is CASSFSLDRGWLFGQFF. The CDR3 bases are TGTGCCAGTAGTTTCTCCCTCGACAGGGGGTGGTTGTTCGGGCAGTTCTTC. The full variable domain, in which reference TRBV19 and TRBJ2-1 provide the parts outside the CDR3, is DGGITQSPKYLFRKEGQNVTLSCEQNLNHDAMYWYRQDPGQGLRLIYYSQIVNDFQKGDIAEGYSVSREKKESFPLTVTSAQKNPTAFYLCASSFSLDRGWLFGQFFGPGTRLTVL.

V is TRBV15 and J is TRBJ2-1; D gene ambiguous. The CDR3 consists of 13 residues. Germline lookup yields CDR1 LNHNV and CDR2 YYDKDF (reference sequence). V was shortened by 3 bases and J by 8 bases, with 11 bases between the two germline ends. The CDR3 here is CATSREGRDEQFF. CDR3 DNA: TGTGCCACCAGCAGGGAAGGGCGCGATGAGCAGTTCTTC. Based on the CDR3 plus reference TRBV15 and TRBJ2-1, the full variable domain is DAMVIQNPRYQVTQFGKPVTLSCSQTLNHNVMYWYQQKSSQAPKLLFHYYDKDFNNEADTPDNFQSRRPNTSFCFLDIRSPGLGDTAMYLCATSREGRDEQFFGPGTRLTVL.

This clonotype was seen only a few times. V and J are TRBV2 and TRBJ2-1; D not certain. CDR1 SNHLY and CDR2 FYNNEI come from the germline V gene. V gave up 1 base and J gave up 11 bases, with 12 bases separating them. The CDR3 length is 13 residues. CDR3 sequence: CASSEGLAAQQFF. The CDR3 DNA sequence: TGTGCCAGCAGTGAAGGGTTAGCCGCCCAGCAGTTCTTC.

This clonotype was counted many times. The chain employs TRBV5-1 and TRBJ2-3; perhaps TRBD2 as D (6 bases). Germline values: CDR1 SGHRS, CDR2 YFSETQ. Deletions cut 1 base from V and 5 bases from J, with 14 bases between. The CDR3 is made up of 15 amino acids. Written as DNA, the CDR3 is TGCGCCAGCAGCTTGAGATCGGGAGCATTAGATACGCAGTATTTT. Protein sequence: CASSLRSGALDTQYF.

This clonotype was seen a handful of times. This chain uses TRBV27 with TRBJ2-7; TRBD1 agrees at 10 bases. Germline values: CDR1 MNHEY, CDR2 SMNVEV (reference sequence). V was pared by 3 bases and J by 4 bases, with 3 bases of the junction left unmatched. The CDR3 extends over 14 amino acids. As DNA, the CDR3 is TGTGCCAGCAGTTTGGGGGACAGGGGTTACGAGCAGTACTTC. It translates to CASSLGDRGYEQYF.

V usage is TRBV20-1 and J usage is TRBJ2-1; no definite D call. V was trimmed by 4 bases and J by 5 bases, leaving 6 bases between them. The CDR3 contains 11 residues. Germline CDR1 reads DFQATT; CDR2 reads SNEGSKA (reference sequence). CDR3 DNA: TGCAGTGCTACTCCCGACAATGAGCAGTTCTTC. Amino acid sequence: CSATPDNEQFF.

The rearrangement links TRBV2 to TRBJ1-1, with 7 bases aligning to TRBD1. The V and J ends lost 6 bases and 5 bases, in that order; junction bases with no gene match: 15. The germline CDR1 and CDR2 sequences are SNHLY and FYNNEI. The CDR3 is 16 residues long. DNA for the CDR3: TGTGCCAGCAGCCCCCCAGGGGGGGGTGCGGGGACTGAAGCTTTCTTT. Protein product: CASSPPGGGAGTEAFF.

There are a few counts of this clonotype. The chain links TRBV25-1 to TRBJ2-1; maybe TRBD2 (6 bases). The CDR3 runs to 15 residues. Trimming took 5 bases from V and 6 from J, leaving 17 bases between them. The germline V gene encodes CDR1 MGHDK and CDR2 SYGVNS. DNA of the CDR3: TGTGCCAGCAGTCGAGGTGCCGGGAGAGTCAATGAGCAGTTCTTC. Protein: CASSRGAGRVNEQFF.

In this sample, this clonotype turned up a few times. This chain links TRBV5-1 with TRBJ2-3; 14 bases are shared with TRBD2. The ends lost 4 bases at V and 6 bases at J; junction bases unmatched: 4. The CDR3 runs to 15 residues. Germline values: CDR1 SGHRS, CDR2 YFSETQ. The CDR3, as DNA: TGCGCCAGCAGCGGGGGACTAGCGGGAGAGGATACGCAGTATTTT. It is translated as CASSGGLAGEDTQYF.

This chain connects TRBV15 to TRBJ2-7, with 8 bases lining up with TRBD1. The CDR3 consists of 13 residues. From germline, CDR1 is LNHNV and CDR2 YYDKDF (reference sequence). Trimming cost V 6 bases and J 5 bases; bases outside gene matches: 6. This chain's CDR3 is CATRDRGKNEQYF. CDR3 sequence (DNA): TGTGCCACCAGAGACAGGGGAAAAAACGAGCAGTACTTC. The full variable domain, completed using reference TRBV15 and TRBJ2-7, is DAMVIQNPRYQVTQFGKPVTLSCSQTLNHNVMYWYQQKSSQAPKLLFHYYDKDFNNEADTPDNFQSRRPNTSFCFLDIRSPGLGDTAMYLCATRDRGKNEQYFGPGTRLTVT.

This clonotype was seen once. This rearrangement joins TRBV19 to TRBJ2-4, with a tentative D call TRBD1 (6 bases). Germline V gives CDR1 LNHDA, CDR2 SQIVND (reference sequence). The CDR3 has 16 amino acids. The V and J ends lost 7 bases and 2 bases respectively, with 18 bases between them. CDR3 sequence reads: CASTPTAGTPKNIQYF. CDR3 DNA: TGTGCCAGTACCCCCACGGCCGGGACACCCAAAAACATTCAGTACTTC.

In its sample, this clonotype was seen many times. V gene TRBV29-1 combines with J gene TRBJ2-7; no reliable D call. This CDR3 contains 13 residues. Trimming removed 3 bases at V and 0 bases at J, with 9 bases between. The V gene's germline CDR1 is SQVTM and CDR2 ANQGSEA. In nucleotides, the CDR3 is TGCAGCGTTGAGGCAGGCGACTCCTACGAGCAGTACTTC. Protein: CSVEAGDSYEQYF.

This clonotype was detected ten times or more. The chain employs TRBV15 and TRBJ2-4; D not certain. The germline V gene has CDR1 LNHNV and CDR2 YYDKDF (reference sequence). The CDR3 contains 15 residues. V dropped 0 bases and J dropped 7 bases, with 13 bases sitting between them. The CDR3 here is CATSRDLLQGNIQYF. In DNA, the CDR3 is TGTGCCACCAGCAGAGATCTCCTCCAAGGGAACATTCAGTACTTC.

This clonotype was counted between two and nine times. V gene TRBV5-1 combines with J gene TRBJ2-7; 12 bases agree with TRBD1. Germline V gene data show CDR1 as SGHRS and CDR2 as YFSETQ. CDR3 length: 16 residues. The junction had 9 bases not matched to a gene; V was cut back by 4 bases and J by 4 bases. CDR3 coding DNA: TGCGCCAGCAGCATAATCCCGGGACAGGGGGCGTACGAGCAGTACTTC. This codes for CASSIIPGQGAYEQYF.

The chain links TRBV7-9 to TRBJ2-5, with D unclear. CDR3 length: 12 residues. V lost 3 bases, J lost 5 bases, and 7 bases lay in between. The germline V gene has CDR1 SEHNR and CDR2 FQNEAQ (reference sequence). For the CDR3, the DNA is TGTGCCAGCAGCTTTGCCGGGGAGACCCAGTACTTC. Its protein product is CASSFAGETQYF.

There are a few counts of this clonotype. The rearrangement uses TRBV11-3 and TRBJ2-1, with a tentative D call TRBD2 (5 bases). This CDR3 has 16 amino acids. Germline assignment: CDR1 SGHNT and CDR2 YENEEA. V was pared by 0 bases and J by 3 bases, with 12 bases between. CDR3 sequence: CASSLDGGPHYNEQFF. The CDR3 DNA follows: TGTGCCAGCAGCTTAGACGGAGGACCTCACTACAATGAGCAGTTCTTC. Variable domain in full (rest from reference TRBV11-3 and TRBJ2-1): EAGVVQSPRYKIIEKKQPVAFWCNPISGHNTLYWYLQNLGQGPELLIRYENEEAVDDSQLPKDRFSAERLKGVDSTLKIQPAELGDSAVYLCASSLDGGPHYNEQFFGPGTRLTVL.

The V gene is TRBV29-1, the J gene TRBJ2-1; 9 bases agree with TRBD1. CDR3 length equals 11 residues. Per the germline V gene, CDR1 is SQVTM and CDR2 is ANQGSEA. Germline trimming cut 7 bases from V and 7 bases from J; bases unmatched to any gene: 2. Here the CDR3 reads CSGDRGNEQFF. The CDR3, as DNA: TGCAGCGGCGACAGGGGGAATGAGCAGTTCTTC.